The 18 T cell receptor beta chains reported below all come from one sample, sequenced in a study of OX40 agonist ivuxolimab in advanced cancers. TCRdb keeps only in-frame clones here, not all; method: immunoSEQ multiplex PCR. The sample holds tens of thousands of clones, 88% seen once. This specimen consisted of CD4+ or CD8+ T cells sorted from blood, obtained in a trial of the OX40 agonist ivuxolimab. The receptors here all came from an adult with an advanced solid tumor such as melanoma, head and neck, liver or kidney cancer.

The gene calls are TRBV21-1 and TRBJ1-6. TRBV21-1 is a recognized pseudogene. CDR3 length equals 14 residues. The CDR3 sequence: CAREGQVYNSPLHF. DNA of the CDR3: TGTGCCAGGGAGGGGCAGGTATATAATTCACCCCTCCACTTT.

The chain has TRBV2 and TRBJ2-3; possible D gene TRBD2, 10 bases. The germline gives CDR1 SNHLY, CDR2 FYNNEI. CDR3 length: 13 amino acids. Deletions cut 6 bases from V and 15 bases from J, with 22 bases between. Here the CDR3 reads CASRGTGTSAQYF. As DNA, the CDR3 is TGTGCCAGCAGAGGGACAGGGACTAGCGCACAATATTTT.

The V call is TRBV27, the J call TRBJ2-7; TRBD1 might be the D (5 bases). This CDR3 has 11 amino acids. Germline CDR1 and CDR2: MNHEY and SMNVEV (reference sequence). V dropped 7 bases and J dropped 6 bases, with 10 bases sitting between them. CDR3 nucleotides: TGTGCCAGCACCCTCACAGGCGAGCAGTACTTC. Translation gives CASTLTGEQYF.

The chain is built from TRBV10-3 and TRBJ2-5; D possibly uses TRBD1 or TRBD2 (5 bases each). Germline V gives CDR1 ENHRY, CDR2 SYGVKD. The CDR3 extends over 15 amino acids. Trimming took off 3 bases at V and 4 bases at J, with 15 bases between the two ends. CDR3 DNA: TGTGCCATCAGTGACAGGCAGGACGGGACAGAGACCCAGTACTTC. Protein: CAISDRQDGTETQYF.

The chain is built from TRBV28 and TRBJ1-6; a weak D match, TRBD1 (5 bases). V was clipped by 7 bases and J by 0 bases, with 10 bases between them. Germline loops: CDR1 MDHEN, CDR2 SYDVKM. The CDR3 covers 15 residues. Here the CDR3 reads CASKTDSSYNSPLHF. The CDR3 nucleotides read TGTGCCAGCAAGACCGACAGCTCCTATAATTCACCCCTCCACTTT.

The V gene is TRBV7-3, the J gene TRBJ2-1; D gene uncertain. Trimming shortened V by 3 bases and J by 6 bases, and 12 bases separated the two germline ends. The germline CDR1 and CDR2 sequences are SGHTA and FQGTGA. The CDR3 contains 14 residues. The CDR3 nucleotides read TGTGCCAGCAGCTTGAGACCCTCCCGCAATGAGCAGTTCTTC. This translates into CASSLRPSRNEQFF.

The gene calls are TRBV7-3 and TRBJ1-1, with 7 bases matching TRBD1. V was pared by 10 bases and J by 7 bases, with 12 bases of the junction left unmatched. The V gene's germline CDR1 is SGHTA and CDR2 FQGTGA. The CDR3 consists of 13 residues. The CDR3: CATETGKRGEAFF. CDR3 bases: TGTGCCACAGAGACAGGGAAGAGGGGTGAAGCTTTCTTT.

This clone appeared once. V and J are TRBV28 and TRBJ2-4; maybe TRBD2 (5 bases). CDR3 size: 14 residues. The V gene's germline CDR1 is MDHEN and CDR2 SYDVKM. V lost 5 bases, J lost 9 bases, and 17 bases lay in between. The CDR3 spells CASSTPGSGGIQYF. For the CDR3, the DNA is TGTGCCAGCAGTACCCCAGGCTCCGGAGGCATTCAGTACTTC.

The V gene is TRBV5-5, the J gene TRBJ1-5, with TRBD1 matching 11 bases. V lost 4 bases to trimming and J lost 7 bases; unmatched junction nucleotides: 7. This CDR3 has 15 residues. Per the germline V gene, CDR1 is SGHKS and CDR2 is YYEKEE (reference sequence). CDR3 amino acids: CASSLDRGQGQPQHF. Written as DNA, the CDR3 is TGTGCCAGCAGCCTGGACAGGGGGCAAGGACAGCCCCAGCATTTT.

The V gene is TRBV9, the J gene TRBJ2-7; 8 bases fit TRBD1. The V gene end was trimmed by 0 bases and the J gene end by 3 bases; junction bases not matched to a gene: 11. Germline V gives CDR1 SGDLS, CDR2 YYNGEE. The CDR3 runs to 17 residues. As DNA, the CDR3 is TGTGCCAGCAGCGTAGCAGGGGCCGGGACAGGCATCTACGAGCAGTACTTC. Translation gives CASSVAGAGTGIYEQYF.

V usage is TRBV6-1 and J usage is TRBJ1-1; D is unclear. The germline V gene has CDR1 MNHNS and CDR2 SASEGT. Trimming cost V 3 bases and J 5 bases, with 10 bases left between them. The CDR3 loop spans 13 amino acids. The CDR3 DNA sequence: TGTGCCAGCAGTGAGGGCGGCGGGACTGAAGCTTTCTTT. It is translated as CASSEGGGTEAFF.

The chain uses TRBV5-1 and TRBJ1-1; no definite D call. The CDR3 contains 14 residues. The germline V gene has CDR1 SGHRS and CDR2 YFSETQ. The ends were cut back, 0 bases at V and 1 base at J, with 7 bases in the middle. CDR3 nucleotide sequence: TGCGCCAGCAGCTTGGACGGTGGGAACACTGAAGCTTTCTTT. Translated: CASSLDGGNTEAFF. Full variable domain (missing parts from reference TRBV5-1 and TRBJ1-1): KAGVTQTPRYLIKTRGQQVTLSCSPISGHRSVSWYQQTPGQGLQFLFEYFSETQRNKGNFPGRFSGRQFSNSRSEMNVSTLELGDSALYLCASSLDGGNTEAFFGQGTRLTVV.

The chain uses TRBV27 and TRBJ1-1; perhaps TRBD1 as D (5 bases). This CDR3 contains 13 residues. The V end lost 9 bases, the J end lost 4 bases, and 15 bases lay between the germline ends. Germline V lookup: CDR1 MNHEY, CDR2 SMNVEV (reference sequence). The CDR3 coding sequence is TGTGCCAGTGGAGGGGTATATACCACTGAAGCTTTCTTT. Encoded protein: CASGGVYTTEAFF.

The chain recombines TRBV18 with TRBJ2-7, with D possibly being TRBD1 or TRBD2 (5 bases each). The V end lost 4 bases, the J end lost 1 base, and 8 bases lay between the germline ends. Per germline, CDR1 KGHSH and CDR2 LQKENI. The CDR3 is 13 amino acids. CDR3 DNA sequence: TGTGCCAGCTCACTTGGGACGTCCTACGAGCAGTACTTC. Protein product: CASSLGTSYEQYF.

CDR3 nucleotide sequence: TGTGCCATCAGTGACCCCGGGACAGACACTGAAGCTTTCTTT. Translating gives CAISDPGTDTEAFF. The chain has TRBV10-3 and TRBJ1-1; 7 bases match TRBD1. Germline lookup yields CDR1 ENHRY and CDR2 SYGVKD. CDR3 length: 14 amino acids. The J segment lost 3 bases and the V segment lost 3 bases, leaving 4 bases of the junction unmatched.

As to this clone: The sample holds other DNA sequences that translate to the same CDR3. The CDR3 DNA reads TGTGCCAGCAGCTTATCCGGGACCAGCACAGATACGCAGTATTTT. Its translation is CASSLSGTSTDTQYF. The J gene is TRBJ2-3, the V gene TRBV11-2; either TRBD1 or TRBD2 may supply D (5 bases each). V gave up 2 bases and J gave up 0 bases, with 9 bases separating them. Germline CDR1 SGHAT, CDR2 FQNNGV. The CDR3 is 15 residues long.

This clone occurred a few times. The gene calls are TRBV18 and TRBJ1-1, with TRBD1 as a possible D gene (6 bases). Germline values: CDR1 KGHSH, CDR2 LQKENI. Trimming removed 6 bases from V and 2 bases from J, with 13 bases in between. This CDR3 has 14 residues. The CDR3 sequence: CASSPDRLNTEAFF. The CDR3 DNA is TGTGCCAGCTCGCCCGACAGGCTAAACACTGAAGCTTTCTTT.

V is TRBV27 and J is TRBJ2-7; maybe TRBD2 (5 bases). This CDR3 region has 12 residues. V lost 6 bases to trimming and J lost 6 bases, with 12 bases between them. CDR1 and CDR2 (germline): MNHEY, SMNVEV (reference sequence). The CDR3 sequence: CASRDFRGEQYF. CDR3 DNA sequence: TGTGCCAGCAGGGACTTTCGTGGCGAGCAGTACTTC.